This T cell receptor (beta chain) originates from a study of post-analysis software for immune sequencing data. The study's findings and limits: Higher frequency in patients than in controls was seen for about five TRBV segments, with TRBV5-6, TRBV5-1 and TRBV20-1 among them.

Germline V lookup: CDR1 MDHEN, CDR2 SYDVKM. The CDR3 runs to 12 residues. J was trimmed by 7 bases and V by 5 bases; bases with no gene match: 5. This clonotype was seen a few times. Its antigen is as yet unknown. cDNA libraries for TCR beta contained unique molecular identifiers. TCRdb reprocessed the PCR reads with MiXCR, giving one entry per CDR3 protein. Of around 710,000 distinct CDR3 sequences detected, about 45% appear once; the ten largest clones hold roughly 4.4%. Sample: blood. The TCR originated in a girl under 18 with multiple sclerosis. This rearrangement joins TRBV28 to TRBJ2-7, with 7 nucleotides matching TRBD2. In nucleotides, the CDR3 is TGTGCCAGCAGTGCCGGGGGAGGGGAGCAGTACTTC. It encodes CASSAGGGEQYF.